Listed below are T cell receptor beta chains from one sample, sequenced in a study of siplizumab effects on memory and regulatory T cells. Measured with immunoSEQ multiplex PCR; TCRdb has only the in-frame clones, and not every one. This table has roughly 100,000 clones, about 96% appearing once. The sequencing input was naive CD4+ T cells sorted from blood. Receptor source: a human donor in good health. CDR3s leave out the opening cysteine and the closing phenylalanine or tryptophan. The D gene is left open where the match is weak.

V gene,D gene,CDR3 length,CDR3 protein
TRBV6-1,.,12,ASSRLFYQETQY
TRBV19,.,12,ASRGPWNTGELF
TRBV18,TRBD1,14,ASSPPGTGGGNTIY
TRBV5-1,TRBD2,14,ASSLEGLAGNNEQF
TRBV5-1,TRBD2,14,ASSLTSGGPYNEQF
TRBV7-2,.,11,ASRDGGIHEQF
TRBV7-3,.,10,ASSFQSGELF
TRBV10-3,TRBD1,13,AISESRQGGTEAF
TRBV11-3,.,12,ASSRSLLDTEAF
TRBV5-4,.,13,ASSQQGIGYNEQF
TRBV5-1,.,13,ASSWSSLNTGELF
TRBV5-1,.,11,ASRLDRSYGYT
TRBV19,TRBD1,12,ASRTGQADSPLH
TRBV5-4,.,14,ASSLGQGLPNYGYT
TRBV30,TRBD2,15,AWSAFRTSGGYYEQY
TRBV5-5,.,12,ASSLDSYNSPLH
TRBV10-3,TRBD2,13,AIRLSGGANNEQF
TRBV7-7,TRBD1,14,ASSLARGTGDSPLH
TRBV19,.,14,ASSIRDIFSTDTQY
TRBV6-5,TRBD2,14,ASSYGASGGGETQY
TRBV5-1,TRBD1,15,ASSLGIGTGGNTEAF
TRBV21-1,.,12,ASSIRDVSQPQH
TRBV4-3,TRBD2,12,ASSPGGAIDTQY
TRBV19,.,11,ASSIDTAYEQY
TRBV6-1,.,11,ASRGNSSYEQY
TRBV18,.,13,ASSPPDGRQETQY
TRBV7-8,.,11,ASSLQRDQPQH
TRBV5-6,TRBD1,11,ASSRTGEDIQY
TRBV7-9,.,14,ASSPRRAGDNSPLH
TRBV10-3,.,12,AISPGHGRTEAF
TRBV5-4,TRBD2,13,ASSSLAGAGETQY
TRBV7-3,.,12,ASSVGRENTEAF
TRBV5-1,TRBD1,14,ASSDAGTGSTDTQY
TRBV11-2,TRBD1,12,ASSFSQGGNGYT
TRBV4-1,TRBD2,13,ASSLLAGDRETQY
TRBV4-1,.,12,ASSQDQVPGGYT
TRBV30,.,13,AWSMGGSSNQPQH
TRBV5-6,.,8,ASSPRAGF
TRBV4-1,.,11,ASSQGLLETQY
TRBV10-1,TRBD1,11,ASSPGGSSPLH
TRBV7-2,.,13,ASSLGLGAFNEQF
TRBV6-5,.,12,ASRRPGSNEKLF
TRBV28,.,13,ASRWGSTNTGELF
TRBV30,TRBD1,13,AWSADRLSYNEQF
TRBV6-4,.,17,ASSSEGAVRAARNQPQH
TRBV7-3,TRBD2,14,ASSSLAGAFTDTQY
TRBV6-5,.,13,ASSNQGSGANVLT
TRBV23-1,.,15,ASSHFQDKEGDQPQH
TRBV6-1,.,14,ASSDGRARSNQPQH
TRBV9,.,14,ASSDPARAGANVLT
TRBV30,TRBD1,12,AWSRGGLGTEAF
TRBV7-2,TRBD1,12,ASSLTGGNYGYT
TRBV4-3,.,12,ASSQEMVDRKRF
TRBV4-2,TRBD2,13,ASSQDGGSGETQY
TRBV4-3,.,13,ASSHRVSRNTEAF
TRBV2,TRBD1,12,ASLGTGSSYEQY
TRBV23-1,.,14,ASSPDRDGNTGELF
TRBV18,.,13,ASSPLTQDLNEAF
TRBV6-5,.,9,ASSGPRKAF
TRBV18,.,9,ASSPVEEAF